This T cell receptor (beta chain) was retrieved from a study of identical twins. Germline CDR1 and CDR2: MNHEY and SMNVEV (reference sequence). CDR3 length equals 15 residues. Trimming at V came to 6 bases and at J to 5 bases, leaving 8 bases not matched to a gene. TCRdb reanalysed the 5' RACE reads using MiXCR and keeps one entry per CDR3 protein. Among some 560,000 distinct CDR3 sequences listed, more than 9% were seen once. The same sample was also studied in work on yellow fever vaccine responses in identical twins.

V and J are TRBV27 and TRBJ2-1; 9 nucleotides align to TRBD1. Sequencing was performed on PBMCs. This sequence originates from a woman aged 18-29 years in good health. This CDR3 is CASSQPRTGDNEQFF. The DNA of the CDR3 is TGTGCCAGCAGCCAACCTCGGACAGGGGACAATGAGCAGTTCTTC.